The source of this T cell receptor beta chain is a study of blood T cell repertoires in COVID-19. Overall study: Spain, Italy and the United States supplied samples that represented acute and convalescent COVID-19. In each case, the material was cDNA or gDNA derived from T cells, B-cell-depleted T cells, or PBMCs.

Original handling: Estimation of nucleated cell counts relied on the amplification of reference gene primers. The method was immunoSEQ multiplex PCR; TCRdb's version includes in-frame clones alone and lacks a portion of them. V and J calls plus clone size are reproduced from that table; the DNA served to infer D and trimming. This sample has some 150,000 clones, with 85% to 90% found just once. Germline CDR1 reads MDHEN; CDR2 reads SYDVKM. Trimming at V came to 3 bases and at J to 4 bases, leaving 5 bases not matched to a gene. The CDR3 sequence is 15 residues long. The sequenced sample consisted of peripheral blood. The clonotype was recovered from a human donor in a cohort sampled during active COVID-19. This chain uses TRBV28 with TRBJ2-5; 10 bases match TRBD2. For the CDR3, the DNA is TGTGCCAGCAGTTTTCAGCGGGGGGGCGGAGAGACCCAGTACTTC. Translated, it gives CASSFQRGGGETQYF.